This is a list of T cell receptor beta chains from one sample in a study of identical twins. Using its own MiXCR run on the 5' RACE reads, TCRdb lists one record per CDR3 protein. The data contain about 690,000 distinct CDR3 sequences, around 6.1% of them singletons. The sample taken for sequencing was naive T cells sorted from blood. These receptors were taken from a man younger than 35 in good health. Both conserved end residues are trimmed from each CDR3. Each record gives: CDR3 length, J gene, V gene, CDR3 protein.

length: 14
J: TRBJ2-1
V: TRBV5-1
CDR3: ASSLGASGMYNEQF

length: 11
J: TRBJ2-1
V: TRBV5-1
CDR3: ASSNTGYNEQF

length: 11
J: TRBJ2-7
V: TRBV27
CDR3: ASRDFYSYEQY

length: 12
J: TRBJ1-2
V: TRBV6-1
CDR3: ASSEEGFNYGYT

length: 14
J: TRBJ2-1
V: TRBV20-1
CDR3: SARDLLAVKYNEQF

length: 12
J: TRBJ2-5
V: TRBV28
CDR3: ASSSLAFQETQY

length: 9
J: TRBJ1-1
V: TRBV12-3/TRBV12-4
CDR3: ASRVTVEAF

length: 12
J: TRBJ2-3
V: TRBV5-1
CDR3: ASSLGQGKDTQY

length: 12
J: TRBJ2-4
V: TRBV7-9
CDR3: ASRRVLAKNIQY

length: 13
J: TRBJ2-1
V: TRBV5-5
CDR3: ASSFTRDSRNEQF

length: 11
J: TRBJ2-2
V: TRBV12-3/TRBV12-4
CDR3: ASSSWDTGELF

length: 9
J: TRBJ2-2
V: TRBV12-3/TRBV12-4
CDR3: ASLLTGELF

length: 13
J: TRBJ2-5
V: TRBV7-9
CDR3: ASNPVWFPQETQY

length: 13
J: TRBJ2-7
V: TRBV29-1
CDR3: SVETTDSFVYEQY

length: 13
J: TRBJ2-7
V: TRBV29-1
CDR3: SVAGTARWAYEQY

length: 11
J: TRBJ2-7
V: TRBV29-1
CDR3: SAGLGGLHEQY